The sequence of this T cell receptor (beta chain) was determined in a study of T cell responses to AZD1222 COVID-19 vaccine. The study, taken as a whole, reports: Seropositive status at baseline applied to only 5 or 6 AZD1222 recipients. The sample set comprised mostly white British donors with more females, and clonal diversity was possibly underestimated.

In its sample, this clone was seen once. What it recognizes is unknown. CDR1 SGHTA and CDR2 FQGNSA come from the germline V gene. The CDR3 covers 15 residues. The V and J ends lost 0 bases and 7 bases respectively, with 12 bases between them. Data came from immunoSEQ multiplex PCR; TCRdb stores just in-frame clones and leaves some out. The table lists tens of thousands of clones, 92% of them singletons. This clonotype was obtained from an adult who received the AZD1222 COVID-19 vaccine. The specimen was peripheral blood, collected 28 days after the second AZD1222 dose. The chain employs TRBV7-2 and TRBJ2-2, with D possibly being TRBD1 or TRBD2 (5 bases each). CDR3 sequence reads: CASSLATGGSGELFF. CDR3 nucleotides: TGTGCCAGCAGCTTAGCCACTGGGGGTAGCGGGGAGCTGTTTTTT.